This TCR beta chain was observed in a study of T cell repertoires in cytomegalovirus infection (dated by TCRdb to about 2019). Study-wide context: The HLA type of each donor mattered for the analysis, because public TCR beta signatures pointed to carriage of CMV infection along with the matching HLA type.

A single count supports this clonotype. It has no known antigen specificity. Qualities for individual bases were not recorded, and no much larger clone is one base off. One read is thin evidence. Reads for this sample came from an Illumina HiSeq 1500. TCRdb itself trimmed the public reads at Q25 with fastp, ran MiXCR and retained productive beta chains. Each CDR3 protein gets just one entry, which takes the most common genes and DNA from the rows behind it. This sample lists fewer than 700,000 distinct CDR3 sequences; about 24% were detected once. 7% to 9% of the sample is in the top ten clones. General study outcomes and caveats: Carriers of CMV infection plus the relevant HLA type were discriminated by the cumulative frequency of public TCR beta family members in the study cohort and in an independent approximately 350-donor cohort. In the ex vivo response, HLA-C-restricted CMV-specific TCR beta clonotypes were dominant, and in two of eight donors the single most frequent clonotype came from this HLA-C-restricted group.

The receptor's source is a human donor in good health (CMV status not recorded). Some clones in this sample may be carry-over from other donors' samples. The sample was CD8+ T cells from PBMCs.

DNA sequence: TGTGCCAGCAGCCACCGGGGACGGGGGGCGTTGAATGAGCAGTTCTTC. It translates to CASSHRGRGALNEQFF. The chain is encoded by TRBV5-6 joined to TRBJ2-1; the D region possibly corresponds to TRBD2 (7 bases align). V is reduced by 4 bases and J by 7 bases, leaving a spacing of 21 bases between them. From the cysteine up to the phenylalanine, the CDR3 has a length of 16 residues. The DNA shown is the 48-base CDR3, in frame from base 1. CDR1 and CDR2 are drawn from the germline V gene: SGHDT, YYEEEE.